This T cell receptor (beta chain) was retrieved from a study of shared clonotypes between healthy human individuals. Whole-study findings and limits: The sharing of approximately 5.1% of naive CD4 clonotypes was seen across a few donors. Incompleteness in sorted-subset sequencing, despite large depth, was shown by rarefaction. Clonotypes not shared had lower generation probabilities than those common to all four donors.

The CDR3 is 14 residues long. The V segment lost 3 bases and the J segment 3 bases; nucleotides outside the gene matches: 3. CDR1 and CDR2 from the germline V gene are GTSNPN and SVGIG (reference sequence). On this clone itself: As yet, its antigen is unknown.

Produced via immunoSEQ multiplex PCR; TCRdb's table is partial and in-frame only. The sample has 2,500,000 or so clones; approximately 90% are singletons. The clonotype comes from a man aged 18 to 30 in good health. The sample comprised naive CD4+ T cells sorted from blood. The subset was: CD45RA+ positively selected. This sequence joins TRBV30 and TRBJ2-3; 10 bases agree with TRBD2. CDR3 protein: CAWRASGGTDTQYF. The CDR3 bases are TGTGCCTGGAGAGCTAGCGGGGGAACAGATACGCAGTATTTT.